Below, one T cell receptor (beta chain) is given with its context. This entry comes from a study of cytomegalovirus exposure and HLA in healthy donors. At the level of the study: About 85 million unique TCRs from HLA-typed donors were held in an early release of data.

This CDR3 region has 16 residues. Trimming stripped 0 bases from V and 5 bases from J, with 15 bases between. Germline V gives CDR1 SGHRS, CDR2 YFSETQ. A multiplex PCR was run with 60 Vbeta primers and 13 Jbeta primers. The assay was immunoSEQ multiplex PCR, and TCRdb's table has in-frame clones only and misses some. This table has fewer than 110,000 clones, 76% appearing once. The material sequenced was PBMCs. This sequence was found in a woman aged 18-29 years in good health and CMV-seropositive. The chain is built from TRBV5-1 and TRBJ2-1; TRBD2 might be the D (6 bases). CDR3 in amino acids: CASSLEPGLVDNEQFF. CDR3 nucleotides: TGCGCCAGCAGCTTGGAACCGGGACTCGTCGACAATGAGCAGTTCTTC. Looking up the rest from reference TRBV5-1 and TRBJ2-1 gives the full variable domain: KAGVTQTPRYLIKTRGQQVTLSCSPISGHRSVSWYQQTPGQGLQFLFEYFSETQRNKGNFPGRFSGRQFSNSRSEMNVSTLELGDSALYLCASSLEPGLVDNEQFFGPGTRLTVL.